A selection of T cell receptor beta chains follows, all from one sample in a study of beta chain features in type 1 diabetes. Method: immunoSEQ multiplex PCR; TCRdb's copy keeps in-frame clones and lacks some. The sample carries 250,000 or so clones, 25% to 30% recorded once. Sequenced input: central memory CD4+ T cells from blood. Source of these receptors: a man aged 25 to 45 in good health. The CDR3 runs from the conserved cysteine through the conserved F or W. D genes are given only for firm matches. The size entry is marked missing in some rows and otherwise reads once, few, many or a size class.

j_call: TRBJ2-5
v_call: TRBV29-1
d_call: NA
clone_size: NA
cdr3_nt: TGCAGCGTTGATTTTGGGGGAGTAGAGACCCAGTACTTC
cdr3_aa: CSVDFGGVETQYF

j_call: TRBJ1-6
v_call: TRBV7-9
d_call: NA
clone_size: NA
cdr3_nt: TGTGCCAGCAGCCCCCAGATCGTTTATAATTCACCCCTCCACTTT
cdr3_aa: CASSPQIVYNSPLHF

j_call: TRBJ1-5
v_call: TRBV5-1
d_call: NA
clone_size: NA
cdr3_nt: TGCGCCAGCAGCTTGGTGCCAGGGGCTAGCAATCAGCCCCAGCATTTT
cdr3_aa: CASSLVPGASNQPQHF

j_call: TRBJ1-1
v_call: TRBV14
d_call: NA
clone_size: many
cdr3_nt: TGTGCCAGCAGCCAGGATATGAACACTGAAGCTTTCTTT
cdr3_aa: CASSQDMNTEAFF

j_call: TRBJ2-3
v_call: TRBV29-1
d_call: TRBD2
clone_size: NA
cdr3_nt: TGCAGCGTGGGGACTAGCGGGGGCCCCTGGGATACGCAGTATTTT
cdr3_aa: CSVGTSGGPWDTQYF

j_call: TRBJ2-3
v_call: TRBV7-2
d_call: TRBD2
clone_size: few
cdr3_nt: TGTGCCAGCAGCTTAGCCTGGGGGCTAGCGGGGGCTGGGAGAGCAGATACGCAGTATTTT
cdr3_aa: CASSLAWGLAGAGRADTQYF

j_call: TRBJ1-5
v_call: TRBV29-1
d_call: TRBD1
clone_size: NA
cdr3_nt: TGCAGCGTTGTAGGGACAGATAGCAATCAGCCCCAGCATTTT
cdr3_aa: CSVVGTDSNQPQHF

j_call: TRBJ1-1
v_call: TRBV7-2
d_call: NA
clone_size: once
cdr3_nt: TGTGCCAGCAGCGCTAAAAGGGAGACTGAAGCTTTCTTT
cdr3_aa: CASSAKRETEAFF

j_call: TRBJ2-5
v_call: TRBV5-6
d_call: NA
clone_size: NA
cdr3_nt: TGTGCCAGCAGCACCGGGACCGTCGTTCCAGCCACGGCCCAGTACTTC
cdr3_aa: CASSTGTVVPATAQYF

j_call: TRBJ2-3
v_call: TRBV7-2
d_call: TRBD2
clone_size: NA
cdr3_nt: TGTGCCAGCAGCCCGGGGACTAGCGAAAGCACAGATACGCAGTATTTT
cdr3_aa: CASSPGTSESTDTQYF

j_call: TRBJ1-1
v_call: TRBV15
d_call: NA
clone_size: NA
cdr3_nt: TGTGCCACCAGCAGAGAGGGTTCCCACACTGAAGCTTTCTTT
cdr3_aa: CATSREGSHTEAFF

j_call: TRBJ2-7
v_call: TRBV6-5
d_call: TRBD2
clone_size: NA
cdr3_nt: TGTGCCAGCAGGCACGGCAAAGCGGGGACCCACGAGCAGTACTTC
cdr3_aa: CASRHGKAGTHEQYF

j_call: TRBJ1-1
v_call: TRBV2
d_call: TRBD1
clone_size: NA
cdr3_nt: TGTGCCAGCACCCGGGACAGGGGACCGGGGAACACTGAAGCTTTCTTT
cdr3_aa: CASTRDRGPGNTEAFF

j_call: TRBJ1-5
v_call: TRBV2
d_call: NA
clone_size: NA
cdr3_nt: TGTGCCAGCAGTAGGGACAGCAATCAGCCCCAGCATTTT
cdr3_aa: CASSRDSNQPQHF

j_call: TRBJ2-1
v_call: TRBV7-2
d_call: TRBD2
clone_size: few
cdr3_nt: TGTGCCAGCAGCAACGGGACTAGCGAAAAGGGTGAGCAGTTCTTC
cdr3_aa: CASSNGTSEKGEQFF

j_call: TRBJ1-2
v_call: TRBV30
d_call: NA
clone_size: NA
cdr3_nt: TGTGCCTGGAGAGGGACCCGGGGCTACACCTTC
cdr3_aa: CAWRGTRGYTF

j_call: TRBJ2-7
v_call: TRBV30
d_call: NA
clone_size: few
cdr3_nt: TGTGCCTGGAGTGTAGGGACCACCTACGAGCAGTACTTC
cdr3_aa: CAWSVGTTYEQYF

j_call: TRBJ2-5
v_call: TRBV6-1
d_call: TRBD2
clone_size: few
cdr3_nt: TGTGCCAGCAGTGCGACTAGCGGGAGGGCGAGGGAGACCCAGTACTTC
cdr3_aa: CASSATSGRARETQYF

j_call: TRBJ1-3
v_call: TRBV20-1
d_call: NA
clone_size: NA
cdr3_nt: TGCAGTGCTAGTAAAGGAAACACCATATATTTT
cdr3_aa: CSASKGNTIYF

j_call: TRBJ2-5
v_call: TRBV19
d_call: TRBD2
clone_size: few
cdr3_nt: TGTGCCAGTGCCACCGGGACTATCCAAGAGACCCAGTACTTC
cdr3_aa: CASATGTIQETQYF

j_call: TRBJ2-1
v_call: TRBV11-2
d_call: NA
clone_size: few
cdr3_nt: TGTGCCAGCAGCTTACGGCAGGACTACTCCTACAATGAGCAGTTCTTC
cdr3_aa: CASSLRQDYSYNEQFF

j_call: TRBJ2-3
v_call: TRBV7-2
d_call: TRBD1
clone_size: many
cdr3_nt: TGTGCCAGCAGCCTCCAACCGGGACAGAAGGCAGATACGCAGTATTTT
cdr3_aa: CASSLQPGQKADTQYF

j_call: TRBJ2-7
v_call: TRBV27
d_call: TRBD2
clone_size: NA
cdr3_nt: TGTGCCAGCAGTTCCCAAGCAGCGGGAGAAGGAAAAGAGCAGTACTTC
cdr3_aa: CASSSQAAGEGKEQYF

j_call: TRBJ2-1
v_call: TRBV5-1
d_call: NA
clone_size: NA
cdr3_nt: TGCGCCAGCAGCTTGGGCCTCCACAATGAGCAGTTCTTC
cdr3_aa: CASSLGLHNEQFF

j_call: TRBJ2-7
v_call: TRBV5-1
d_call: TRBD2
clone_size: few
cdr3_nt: TGCGCCAGCAGGCTGGAGGTGGGACTAGCGGCCTACGAGCAGTACTTC
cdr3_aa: CASRLEVGLAAYEQYF

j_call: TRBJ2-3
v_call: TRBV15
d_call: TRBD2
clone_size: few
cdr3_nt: TGTGCCACCAGCAGAGGGGAGGGCGTGGATACGCAGTATTTT
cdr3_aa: CATSRGEGVDTQYF

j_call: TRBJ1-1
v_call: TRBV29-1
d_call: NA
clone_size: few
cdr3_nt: TGCAGCGTTGGCTCACACCAGAACACTGAAGCTTTCTTT
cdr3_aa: CSVGSHQNTEAFF

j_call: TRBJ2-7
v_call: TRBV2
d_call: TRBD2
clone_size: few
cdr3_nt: TGTGCCAGCAGTCGTGCTAGCGGGGGTTCCTACGAGCAGTACTTC
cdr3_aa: CASSRASGGSYEQYF

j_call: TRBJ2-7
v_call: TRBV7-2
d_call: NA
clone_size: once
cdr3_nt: TGTGCCAGCAGCTTAGATTGGGGGTCCTACGAGCAGTACTTC
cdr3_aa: CASSLDWGSYEQYF

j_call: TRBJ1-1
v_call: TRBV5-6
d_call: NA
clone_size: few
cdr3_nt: TGTGCCAGCAGCCTGACAGGCACTGAAGCTTTCTTT
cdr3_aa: CASSLTGTEAFF

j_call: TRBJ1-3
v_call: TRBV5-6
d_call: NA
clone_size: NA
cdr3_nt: TGTGCCAGCGCCCGAGGGTTTGGAAACACCATATATTTT
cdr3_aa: CASARGFGNTIYF

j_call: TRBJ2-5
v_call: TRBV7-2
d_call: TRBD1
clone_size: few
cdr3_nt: TGTGCCAGCAGCTTCCCCGGGACAGGGGGGCAAGAGACCCAGTACTTC
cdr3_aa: CASSFPGTGGQETQYF

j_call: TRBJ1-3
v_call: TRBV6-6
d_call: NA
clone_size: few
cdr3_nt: TGTGCCAGCACCCCTGGCAGAAGCTCTGGAAACACCATATATTTT
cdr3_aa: CASTPGRSSGNTIYF

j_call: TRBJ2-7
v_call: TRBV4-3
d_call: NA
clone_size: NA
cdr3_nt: TGCGCCAGCAGCCAGGGCGGGATCTCCTACGAGCAGTACTTC
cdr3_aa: CASSQGGISYEQYF

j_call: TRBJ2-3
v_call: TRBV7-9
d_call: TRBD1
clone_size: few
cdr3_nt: TGTGCCAGCAGCTTACGACAGGGGACAGATACGCAGTATTTT
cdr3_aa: CASSLRQGTDTQYF

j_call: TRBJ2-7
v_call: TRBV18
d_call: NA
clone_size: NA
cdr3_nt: TGTGCCAGCTCACCTGGACAGCCCCCCTACGAGCAGTACTTC
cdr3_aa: CASSPGQPPYEQYF

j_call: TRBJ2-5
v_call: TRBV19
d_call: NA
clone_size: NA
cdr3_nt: TGTGCCAGTAGTAAGACTAGGATGGGCGAGACCCAGTACTTC
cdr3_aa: CASSKTRMGETQYF

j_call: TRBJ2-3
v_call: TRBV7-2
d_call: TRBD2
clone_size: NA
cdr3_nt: TGTGCCAGCAGCTTAGTTAGCGGGGGAGCGGCAGATACGCAGTATTTT
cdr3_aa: CASSLVSGGAADTQYF

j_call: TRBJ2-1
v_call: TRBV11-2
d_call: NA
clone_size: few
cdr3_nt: TGTGCCAGCAGCTCCGGGCGGGGGCGCAATGAGCAGTTCTTC
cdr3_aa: CASSSGRGRNEQFF

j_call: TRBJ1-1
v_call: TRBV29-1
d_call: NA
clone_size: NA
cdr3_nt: TGCAGCGTTGAAGACCGGGCGAGCACTGAAGCTTTCTTT
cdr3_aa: CSVEDRASTEAFF

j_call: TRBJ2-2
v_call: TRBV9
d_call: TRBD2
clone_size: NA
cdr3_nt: TGTGCCAGCAGCGTAGAAGCGGGAGGACGAACCGGGGAGCTGTTTTTT
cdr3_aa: CASSVEAGGRTGELFF

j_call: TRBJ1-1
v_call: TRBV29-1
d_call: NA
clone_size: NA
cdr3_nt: TGCAGCGTTGAGTCCAGGGTGCGTACTGAAGCTTTCTTT
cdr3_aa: CSVESRVRTEAFF

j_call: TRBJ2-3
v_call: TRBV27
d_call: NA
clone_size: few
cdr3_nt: TGTGCCAGCAGCCCAGGTGGCAGGAGCACAGATACGCAGTATTTT
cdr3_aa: CASSPGGRSTDTQYF

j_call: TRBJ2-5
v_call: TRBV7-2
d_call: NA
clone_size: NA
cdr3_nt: TGTGCCAGCAGCTTATGGGAGACCCAGTACTTC
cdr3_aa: CASSLWETQYF

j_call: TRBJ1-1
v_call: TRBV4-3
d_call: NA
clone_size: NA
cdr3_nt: TGCGCCAGCAGCCAATTAGGAAGGACTGAAGCTTTCTTT
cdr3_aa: CASSQLGRTEAFF

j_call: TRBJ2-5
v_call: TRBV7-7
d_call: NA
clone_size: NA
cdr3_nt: TGTGCCAGCAGCTTAGACGGGGGACCCCAAGAGACCCAGTACTTC
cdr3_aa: CASSLDGGPQETQYF

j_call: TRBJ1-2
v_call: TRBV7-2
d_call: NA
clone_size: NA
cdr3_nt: TGTGCCAGCAGCTTAGTAGAGGGGTATGGCTACACCTTC
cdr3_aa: CASSLVEGYGYTF

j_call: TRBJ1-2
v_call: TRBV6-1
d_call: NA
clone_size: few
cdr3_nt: TGTGCCAGCAGTGAGTGGGGAGAAGGCTACACCTTC
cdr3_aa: CASSEWGEGYTF

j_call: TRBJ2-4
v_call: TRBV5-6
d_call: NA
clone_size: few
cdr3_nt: TGTGCCAGCAGCCCCCTCGCTCCCGGCAGCAAAAACATTCAGTACTTC
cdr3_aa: CASSPLAPGSKNIQYF

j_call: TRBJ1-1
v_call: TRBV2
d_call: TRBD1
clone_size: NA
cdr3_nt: TGTGCCAGCAGTCTAGAAGGGGGCTTGAACACTGAAGCTTTCTTT
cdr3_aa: CASSLEGGLNTEAFF

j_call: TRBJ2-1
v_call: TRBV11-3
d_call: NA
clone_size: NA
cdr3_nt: TGTGCCAGCAGCTCGACTCCTTACAATGAGCAGTTCTTC
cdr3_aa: CASSSTPYNEQFF

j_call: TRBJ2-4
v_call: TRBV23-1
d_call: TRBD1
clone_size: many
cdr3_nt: TGCGCCAGCAGTCCACAGGGGAACTGGGGCAAAAACATTCAGTACTTC
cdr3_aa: CASSPQGNWGKNIQYF

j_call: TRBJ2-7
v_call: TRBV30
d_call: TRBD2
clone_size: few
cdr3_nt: TGTGCCTGGAGTCCGATGATGGGGACTACTCGCGAGCAGTACTTC
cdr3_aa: CAWSPMMGTTREQYF

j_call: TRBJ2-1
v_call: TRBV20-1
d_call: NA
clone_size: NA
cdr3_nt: TGCAGTGCTTTCGGGAGCTTGGAGTTCTTC
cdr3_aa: CSAFGSLEFF

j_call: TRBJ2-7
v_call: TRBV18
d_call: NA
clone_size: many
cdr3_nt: TGTGCCAGCTCACCAGCCCTAGGGTACGAGCAGTACTTC
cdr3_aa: CASSPALGYEQYF